What follows are 7 T cell receptor beta chains derived from one specimen sequenced in a study of tumor-infiltrating lymphocytes in primary liver carcinoma. A constant-region primer primed TCR beta cDNA synthesis from 450 to 550 ng of total RNA. TCR beta libraries came from three nested multiplex PCR rounds using slightly modified ARM-PCR. The first two PCR rounds used TRBV1-TRBV30 forward primers with a C-beta reverse primer, nine to eleven cycles each. Each CDR3 protein is one row after TCRdb ran MiXCR on the multiplex PCR reads. The sample lists about 130,000 distinct CDR3 sequences, roughly three fifths seen once, with approximately 8.9% in the top ten. Bulk tissue was left unsorted, and RNA and DNA were co-extracted from about 19-30 mg of it. The sample comprised liver tumor tissue from sampling region 3. The sample's subset: tumor region T3, left-lateral pole. These TCRs come from an older woman with primary liver carcinoma and hepatitis B virus infection.

For this clonotype: Its ends do not fully match the called genes, so a read error is possible. V is TRBV28 and J is TRBJ2-5; maybe TRBD2 (5 bases). This CDR3 is built from 16 residues. Germline CDR1 and CDR2: MDHEN and SYDVKM. CDR3 nucleotide sequence: TGTGCCAGCAGTTCACTGTTTATCGACGGGGTAGAGACTCAGTACTTC. Protein product: CASSSLFIDGVETQYF.

Many counts were recorded for this clonotype. The J gene is TRBJ2-7, the V gene TRBV5-1; D may be TRBD2 (5 bases). The germline V and J ends were trimmed by 0 bases and 0 bases, with 7 bases remaining between them. The CDR3 contains 14 residues. CDR1 SGHRS and CDR2 YFSETQ come from the germline V gene. CDR3 sequence reads: CASSLGGDSYEQYF. Here the CDR3 DNA reads TGCGCCAGCAGCTTGGGGGGAGACTCCTACGAGCAGTACTTC.

On this clonotype itself: A read error is possible here, since a much larger clone lies one base away. The chain joins TRBV30 to TRBJ2-3, with 12 bases identical to TRBD2. Germline loops: CDR1 GTSNPN, CDR2 SVGIG (reference sequence). This CDR3 region has 16 residues. The DNA for the CDR3 is TGTGCCTGGAGAGATCTAGCGGGAGGGAACACAGATACGCACTATTTT. Protein sequence: CAWRDLAGGNTDTHYF.

Comments on this clonotype: At one boundary the junction diverges from the germline segment, which might be a read error. J is TRBJ1-1 and V is TRBV29-1; no clear D. CDR1 is SQVTM and CDR2 is ANQGSEA in the germline V gene. CDR3 length equals 11 residues. The CDR3 sequence: CSISRGVEALF. For the CDR3, the DNA is TGCAGCATATCACGAGGAGTCGAAGCTCTCTTT.

The chain couples TRBV11-2 to TRBJ1-4; D gene ambiguous. V was trimmed by 0 bases and J by 13 bases, leaving 12 bases between them. Germline loops: CDR1 SGHAT, CDR2 FQNNGV. The CDR3 is made up of 13 amino acids. The DNA of the CDR3 is TGTGCCAGCAGCTTAGATCCTTTGTCGGTACTGTTTTTT. Its translation is CASSLDPLSVLFF.

This clonotype was recorded at least ten times. CDR3 coding DNA: TGTGCCAGCAGTCGCCTAGGAGGGGAAGAGACCCAGTACTTC. Translation gives CASSRLGGEETQYF. The chain employs TRBV6-5 and TRBJ2-5; maybe TRBD2 (6 bases). Trimming cost V 5 bases and J 3 bases, with 13 bases left between them. Germline V gene data show CDR1 as MNHEY and CDR2 as SVGAGI. The CDR3 extends over 14 amino acids.

The chain links TRBV5-1 to TRBJ1-2, with D uncertain. The length of the CDR3 is 20 residues. V lost 0 bases and J 11 bases, leaving 35 bases between the germline ends. Germline CDR1 is SGHRS and CDR2 is YFSETQ. In nucleotides, the CDR3 is TGCGCCAGCAGCTTGGCCGTATCGAACACCCTGAGTCAGCGGTCGGCTGGATACACCTTC. Amino acid sequence: CASSLAVSNTLSQRSAGYTF.